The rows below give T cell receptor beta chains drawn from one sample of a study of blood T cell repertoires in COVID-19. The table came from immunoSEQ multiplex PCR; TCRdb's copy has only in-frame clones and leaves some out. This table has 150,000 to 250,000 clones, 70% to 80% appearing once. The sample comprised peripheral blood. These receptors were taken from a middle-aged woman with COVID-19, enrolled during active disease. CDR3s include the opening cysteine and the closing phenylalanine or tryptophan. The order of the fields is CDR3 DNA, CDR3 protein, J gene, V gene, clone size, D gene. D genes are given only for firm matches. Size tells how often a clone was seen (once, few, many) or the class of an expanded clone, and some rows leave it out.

CDR3 DNA: TGCGCCAGCAGCTTCGTACAGGGTTCCCACGAGCAGTACTTC; CDR3 protein: CASSFVQGSHEQYF; J gene: TRBJ2-7; V gene: TRBV5-1; clone size: .; D gene: .
CDR3 DNA: TGTGCCAGCAGCCGGACAGGGCTCAGCAATCAGCCCCAGCATTTT; CDR3 protein: CASSRTGLSNQPQHF; J gene: TRBJ1-5; V gene: TRBV6-5; clone size: once; D gene: TRBD1
CDR3 DNA: TGTGCCAGCAGCCAAGATACTAGCGCGGAGACCCAGTACTTC; CDR3 protein: CASSQDTSAETQYF; J gene: TRBJ2-5; V gene: TRBV3-1/TRBV3-2; clone size: .; D gene: TRBD2
CDR3 DNA: TGTGCCACCTCACACATGAACAGGGGCGACGGCTACACCTTC; CDR3 protein: CATSHMNRGDGYTF; J gene: TRBJ1-2; V gene: TRBV24-1; clone size: .; D gene: TRBD1
CDR3 DNA: TGCGCCAGCAGCCACCTTAACAGGGGGAACACCGGGGAGCTGTTTTTT; CDR3 protein: CASSHLNRGNTGELFF; J gene: TRBJ2-2; V gene: TRBV4-1; clone size: .; D gene: TRBD1
CDR3 DNA: TGTGCCAGCACCCTAGCCGGGGTCTCTCTGGATACGCAGTATTTT; CDR3 protein: CASTLAGVSLDTQYF; J gene: TRBJ2-3; V gene: TRBV3-1/TRBV3-2; clone size: few; D gene: .
CDR3 DNA: TGTGCCAGCAGCCCCTCCTGGACAGGGATCGGCTACACCTTC; CDR3 protein: CASSPSWTGIGYTF; J gene: TRBJ1-2; V gene: TRBV5-4; clone size: .; D gene: TRBD1
CDR3 DNA: TGTGCCAGCGGGCATGGAACACACTCCTACGAGCAGTACTTC; CDR3 protein: CASGHGTHSYEQYF; J gene: TRBJ2-7; V gene: TRBV3-1/TRBV3-2; clone size: .; D gene: .
CDR3 DNA: TGCAGCGTTGAAGATGGGGGCGTGGGGGACGAGCAGTACTTC; CDR3 protein: CSVEDGGVGDEQYF; J gene: TRBJ2-7; V gene: TRBV29-1; clone size: .; D gene: .
CDR3 DNA: TGTGCCAGCAGCTTAGATAGGAGACAGCCCCAGCATTTT; CDR3 protein: CASSLDRRQPQHF; J gene: TRBJ1-5; V gene: TRBV11-2; clone size: .; D gene: .
CDR3 DNA: TGTGCCAGCAGTTTAGGGACAGGGGTTCAGCCCCAGCATTTT; CDR3 protein: CASSLGTGVQPQHF; J gene: TRBJ1-5; V gene: TRBV27; clone size: .; D gene: TRBD1
CDR3 DNA: TGTGCCAGCAGCGTTGGGACTAGCGGGAGTAGGGAGCAGTTCTTC; CDR3 protein: CASSVGTSGSREQFF; J gene: TRBJ2-1; V gene: TRBV9; clone size: .; D gene: TRBD2
CDR3 DNA: TGTGCTAGTGGTTTGAGCCACTACGAGCAGTACTTC; CDR3 protein: CASGLSHYEQYF; J gene: TRBJ2-7; V gene: TRBV12-5; clone size: .; D gene: .
CDR3 DNA: TGTGCCAGCACTCCATATGGGAGCAACACTGAAGCTTTCTTT; CDR3 protein: CASTPYGSNTEAFF; J gene: TRBJ1-1; V gene: TRBV28; clone size: .; D gene: .
CDR3 DNA: TGTGCCATCGGGGGACAGGGGCGGGAACATACCGGGGAGCTGTTTTTT; CDR3 protein: CAIGGQGREHTGELFF; J gene: TRBJ2-2; V gene: TRBV10-3; clone size: few; D gene: TRBD1
CDR3 DNA: TGTGCCAGCAGCCGAAGCGGGAGGGCACAGGAGCAGTTCTTC; CDR3 protein: CASSRSGRAQEQFF; J gene: TRBJ2-1; V gene: TRBV11-2; clone size: .; D gene: TRBD2
CDR3 DNA: TGTGCCAGTGGAACCCTAGCGGGGGGCAACAATGAGCAGTTCTTC; CDR3 protein: CASGTLAGGNNEQFF; J gene: TRBJ2-1; V gene: TRBV3-1/TRBV3-2; clone size: .; D gene: TRBD2
CDR3 DNA: TGTGCCAGTAGTAGACAGGGGGTCGCTGAAGCTTTCTTT; CDR3 protein: CASSRQGVAEAFF; J gene: TRBJ1-1; V gene: TRBV19; clone size: .; D gene: TRBD1
CDR3 DNA: TGCGCCAGCAGCCAGGACAGGGGCATGAGCTACACCTTC; CDR3 protein: CASSQDRGMSYTF; J gene: TRBJ1-2; V gene: TRBV4-3; clone size: .; D gene: TRBD1
CDR3 DNA: TGTGCCAGCAGTTTTATAACGGGAGGGCAGTTCTTC; CDR3 protein: CASSFITGGQFF; J gene: TRBJ2-1; V gene: TRBV12-3/TRBV12-4; clone size: .; D gene: TRBD2
CDR3 DNA: TGCGCCAGCAGCCTCCCTAGCGGGGGGGTCTCCTACGAGCAGTACTTC; CDR3 protein: CASSLPSGGVSYEQYF; J gene: TRBJ2-7; V gene: TRBV5-1; clone size: .; D gene: TRBD2
CDR3 DNA: TGTGCCAGCAGCTCGCTGGGGCGCTGGGCCAACGTCCTGACTTTC; CDR3 protein: CASSSLGRWANVLTF; J gene: TRBJ2-6; V gene: TRBV7-2; clone size: .; D gene: .
CDR3 DNA: TGTGCCAGCAGCTCACAGGGGGCGAACACCATATATTTT; CDR3 protein: CASSSQGANTIYF; J gene: TRBJ1-3; V gene: TRBV7-2; clone size: .; D gene: TRBD1
CDR3 DNA: TGTGCCAGCAGTTTATTAGCGGGAGTATTTAACAATGAGCAGTTCTTC; CDR3 protein: CASSLLAGVFNNEQFF; J gene: TRBJ2-1; V gene: TRBV27; clone size: .; D gene: TRBD2
CDR3 DNA: TGTGCCAGCAGCTTAACGAGTGACAGGGTTGAGACCCAGTACTTC; CDR3 protein: CASSLTSDRVETQYF; J gene: TRBJ2-5; V gene: TRBV7-3; clone size: .; D gene: TRBD1
CDR3 DNA: TGTGCCAGCAGCCCTTCAGGGTCTAGAAGTGCCAACGTCCTGACTTTC; CDR3 protein: CASSPSGSRSANVLTF; J gene: TRBJ2-6; V gene: TRBV5-5; clone size: .; D gene: .
CDR3 DNA: TGCGCCAGCAGCTTAGGACAGGCAGAAAAACTGTTTTTT; CDR3 protein: CASSLGQAEKLFF; J gene: TRBJ1-4; V gene: TRBV5-1; clone size: once; D gene: TRBD1
CDR3 DNA: TGCAGCGTTGAACGAACCCGGGAGTATTTT; CDR3 protein: CSVERTREYF; J gene: TRBJ2-3; V gene: TRBV29-1; clone size: .; D gene: .
CDR3 DNA: TGTGCCAGCAGCTTAAGGGCGGGACAGTACGAAAAACTGTTTTTT; CDR3 protein: CASSLRAGQYEKLFF; J gene: TRBJ1-4; V gene: TRBV7-2; clone size: .; D gene: TRBD1
CDR3 DNA: TGTGCCAGCAGCTATGGACTAGCGGGGCAAGAGACCCAGTACTTC; CDR3 protein: CASSYGLAGQETQYF; J gene: TRBJ2-5; V gene: TRBV6-5; clone size: .; D gene: TRBD2